The 17 T cell receptor beta chains below were found in one sample sequenced in a study of blood T cell repertoires in COVID-19 (TCRdb year 2020). The library came from the immunoSEQ multiplex PCR assay. What TCRdb holds here is the immuneACCESS table cut down to in-frame rearrangements. Part of the clones is not present; checked against another copy, under half of the missing clones reflect an unresolved V gene, and the others are unexplained. The sample yields 89,000 or so clones; 85% were counted once. Of the sample, 35% to 45% is held by the ten largest clones. Sequencing used peripheral blood. Every receptor here comes from a man of 80 years or more with acute or convalescent COVID-19.

The chain employs TRBV10-1 and TRBJ2-2; TRBD2 matches 14 bases. This CDR3 region has 15 residues. V lost 6 bases to trimming and J lost 6 bases; unmatched junction nucleotides: 3. Germline V gives CDR1 WNHNN, CDR2 SYGVQD (reference sequence). CDR3 DNA: TGCGCCAGCAGCGGGACTAGCGGGAGTCCCGGGGAGCTGTTTTTT. Translated: CASSGTSGSPGELFF.

This clone was found many times. The chain has TRBV6-1 and TRBJ1-1; D possibly corresponds to TRBD1 (6 bases). Germline V gene lookup returns CDR1 MNHNS and CDR2 SASEGT. This CDR3 comprises 16 residues. Trimming took off 3 bases at V and 3 bases at J, with 17 bases between the two ends. CDR3 loop: CASSDLRDTYDTEAFF. The CDR3 coding sequence is TGTGCCAGCAGTGACCTTCGGGACACCTATGACACTGAAGCTTTCTTT.

This chain links TRBV5-6 with TRBJ1-1; 7 nucleotides line up with TRBD1. The CDR3 length is 15 residues. Germline lookup yields CDR1 SGHDT and CDR2 YYEEEE. The V segment lost 3 bases and the J segment 0 bases; nucleotides outside the gene matches: 5. This CDR3 is CASSWAGQLNTEAFF. As DNA, the CDR3 is TGTGCCAGCAGCTGGGCGGGACAGCTGAACACTGAAGCTTTCTTT.

The V and J genes are TRBV5-6 and TRBJ2-3; D not certain. This CDR3 region has 13 residues. Per the germline V gene, CDR1 is SGHDT and CDR2 is YYEEEE. V was shortened by 1 base and J by 0 bases, with 3 bases between the two germline ends. In nucleotides, the CDR3 is TGTGCCAGCAGCTTGAGCAGCACAGATACGCAGTATTTT. It translates to CASSLSSTDTQYF.

The chain uses TRBV19 and TRBJ2-7, with TRBD1 matching over 7 bases. The CDR3 totals 17 residues. J was trimmed by 5 bases and V by 3 bases; bases with no gene match: 16. Germline values: CDR1 LNHDA, CDR2 SQIVND (reference sequence). CDR3 amino acids: CASSMNRNGQALNEQYF. The DNA of the CDR3 is TGTGCCAGTAGTATGAACCGCAATGGACAGGCGCTTAACGAGCAGTACTTC. Drawing the rest from reference TRBV19 and TRBJ2-7, the complete variable domain is DGGITQSPKYLFRKEGQNVTLSCEQNLNHDAMYWYRQDPGQGLRLIYYSQIVNDFQKGDIAEGYSVSREKKESFPLTVTSAQKNPTAFYLCASSMNRNGQALNEQYFGPGTRLTVT.

V and J are TRBV6-5 and TRBJ2-2, with 15 bases aligning to TRBD2. This CDR3 contains 15 residues. CDR1 is MNHEY and CDR2 is SVGAGI in the germline V gene. After removal of 9 bases from V and 6 bases from J, the junction contained 5 bases not matched to a gene. The CDR3 loop reads CASDGTSGRSGELFF. CDR3 in DNA: TGTGCCAGTGACGGGACTAGCGGGAGGTCCGGGGAGCTGTTTTTT.

This chain connects TRBV4-2 to TRBJ1-2, with a weak D call TRBD1 (5 bases). The V gene lost 4 bases and the J gene lost 2 bases, with 11 bases spanning the gap. The CDR3 is 14 residues long. Germline loops: CDR1 LGHNA, CDR2 YNFKEQ. CDR3 region: CASSPLGGNYGYTF. CDR3 DNA: TGTGCCAGCAGCCCCCTTGGGGGGAACTATGGCTACACCTTC.

Points on this clone: One junction end does not reproduce the germline sequence, and a read error may be involved. The genes are TRBV11-1 and TRBJ2-1; a weak D match, TRBD2 (6 bases). Germline V gene lookup returns CDR1 SGHAT and CDR2 FQDESV (reference sequence). This CDR3 region has 9 residues. CDR3 amino acids: CASSPGSIF. CDR3 coding DNA: TGTGCCAGCAGCCCCGGGAGTATCTTC.

The chain recombines TRBV7-3 with TRBJ2-3; 15 bases line up with TRBD2. Germline values: CDR1 SGHTA, CDR2 FQGTGA. V was clipped by 5 bases and J by 3 bases; unmatched bases: 3. This CDR3 contains 16 residues. The CDR3 here is CASSRTSGRATDTQYF. The CDR3 DNA is TGTGCCAGCAGCCGGACTAGCGGGAGGGCAACAGATACGCAGTATTTT.

This CDR3 reads CAWSKSWTEPQETQYF. In DNA, the CDR3 is TGTGCCTGGTCAAAAAGCTGGACAGAACCCCAAGAGACCCAGTACTTC. The chain combines TRBV30 with TRBJ2-5, with a tentative D call TRBD1 (6 bases). CDR3 length equals 16 residues. In germline, CDR1 is GTSNPN, CDR2 SVGIG (reference sequence). The ends were cut back, 5 bases at V and 1 base at J, with 20 bases in the middle.

The J gene is TRBJ1-6, the V gene TRBV2, with TRBD1 identical over 9 bases. Per the germline V gene, CDR1 is SNHLY and CDR2 is FYNNEI. V lost 7 bases to trimming and J lost 7 bases; unmatched junction nucleotides: 5. This CDR3 has 14 residues. This chain's CDR3 is CASNQGQGNSPLHF. The CDR3 DNA reads TGTGCCAGCAATCAGGGACAGGGCAATTCACCCCTCCACTTT.

The table lists this clone with a count of one. The CDR3 bases are TGTGCCAGCAGTCCCCCAGGTGGAAGCAATCAGCCCCAGCATTTT. Residues: CASSPPGGSNQPQHF. The V and J genes are TRBV27 and TRBJ1-5; no firm D call. From germline, CDR1 is MNHEY and CDR2 SMNVEV (reference sequence). The CDR3 sequence is 15 residues long. V was clipped by 5 bases and J by 1 base, with 12 bases between them.

The sample holds a few counts of this clone. The chain recombines TRBV7-9 with TRBJ1-1; D perhaps matches TRBD1 (5 bases). V lost 2 bases to trimming and J lost 5 bases, with 6 bases between them. The CDR3 has 12 residues. CDR1 SEHNR and CDR2 FQNEAQ come from the germline V gene (reference sequence). CDR3 region: CASSLPGTEAFF. CDR3 in DNA: TGTGCCAGCAGCTTACCAGGGACTGAAGCTTTCTTT.

This chain joins TRBV6-5 and TRBJ2-1; 8 bases align to TRBD2. This CDR3 spans 15 amino acids. Trimming took 5 bases from V and 6 from J; bases not matched to a gene: 9. The V gene's germline CDR1 is MNHEY and CDR2 SVGAGI. CDR3 protein: CASSPGTRRGNEQFF. The CDR3 nucleotides are TGTGCCAGCAGTCCCGGGACTAGGAGGGGCAATGAGCAGTTCTTC.

The chain uses TRBV5-6 and TRBJ1-5, with D unclear. The germline CDR1 and CDR2 sequences are SGHDT and YYEEEE. This CDR3 contains 13 residues. The V end was cut by 4 bases, the J end by 4 bases, with 9 bases between. CDR3 region: CASSLRENQPQHF. CDR3 nucleotides: TGTGCCAGCAGCCTTAGAGAAAATCAGCCCCAGCATTTT.

This clone was seen only a few times. This sequence joins TRBV28 and TRBJ1-1; TRBD1 agrees at 7 bases. J gave up 0 bases and V 6 bases, and 4 bases lay outside the gene matches. CDR1 and CDR2 from the germline V gene are MDHEN and SYDVKM. The CDR3 is 14 amino acids. In DNA form, the CDR3 reads TGTGCCAGCAGGGGGGACAGCATGAACACTGAAGCTTTCTTT. Translation gives CASRGDSMNTEAFF. Combining the CDR3 with reference TRBV28 and TRBJ1-1 gives the whole variable domain DVKVTQSSRYLVKRTGEKVFLECVQDMDHENMFWYRQDPGLGLRLIYFSYDVKMKEKGDIPEGYSVSREKKERFSLILESASTNQTSMYLCASRGDSMNTEAFFGQGTRLTVV.

V usage is TRBV6-5 and J usage is TRBJ1-1; 7 bases fit TRBD1. This CDR3 is 14 amino acids long. Trimming at V came to 4 bases and at J to 7 bases, leaving 9 bases not matched to a gene. Per the germline V gene, CDR1 is MNHEY and CDR2 is SVGAGI. In DNA, the CDR3 is TGTGCCAGCAGTTTAGACAGGGCGGTGGGTGAAGCTTTCTTT. Translated: CASSLDRAVGEAFF.